This TCR beta chain was sequenced in a study of blood T cell repertoires in COVID-19. Those enrolled, adults aged roughly 18 to 89 years, came from fewer than 25 US areas. Participant-given clinical history determined each cohort assignment. In the authors' methods: Reference gene primer amplification in the assay estimated nucleated cell counts. Only in-frame clones appear in the TCRdb table, and some are missing; sequencing was by immunoSEQ multiplex PCR. V, J and clone size reflect that table, while D and trimming were determined from the DNA. There are about 430,000 clones in the sample; about 88% occur only once, and about 1.5% lies in the top ten. Germline values: CDR1 MNHEY, CDR2 SVGAGI. V lost 6 bases, J lost 0 bases, and 12 bases lay in between. The CDR3 is made up of 15 amino acids.

The clonotype was recovered from a young woman who had been exposed to COVID-19. The chain couples TRBV6-5 to TRBJ2-1; no clear D. Sequencing input: PBMCs or T cells enriched from blood (not recorded which). The CDR3 nucleotides read TGTGCCAGCAGCCTTCTGGCCCCCTCCTACAATGAGCAGTTCTTC. As protein: CASSLLAPSYNEQFF.